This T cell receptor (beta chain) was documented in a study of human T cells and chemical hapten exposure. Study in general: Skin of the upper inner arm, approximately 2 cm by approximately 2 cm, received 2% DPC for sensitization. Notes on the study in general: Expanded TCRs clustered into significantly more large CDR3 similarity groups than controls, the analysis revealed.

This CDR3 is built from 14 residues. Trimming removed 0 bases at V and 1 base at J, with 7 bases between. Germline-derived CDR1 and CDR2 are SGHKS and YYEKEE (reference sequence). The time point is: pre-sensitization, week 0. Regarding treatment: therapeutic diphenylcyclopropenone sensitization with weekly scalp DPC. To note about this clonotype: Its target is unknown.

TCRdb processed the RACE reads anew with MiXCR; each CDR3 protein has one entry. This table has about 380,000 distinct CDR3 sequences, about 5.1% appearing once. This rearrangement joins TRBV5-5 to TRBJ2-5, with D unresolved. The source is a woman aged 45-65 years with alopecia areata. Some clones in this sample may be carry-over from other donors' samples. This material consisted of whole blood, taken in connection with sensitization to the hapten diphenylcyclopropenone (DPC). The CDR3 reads CASSLVTFQETQYF. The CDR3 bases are TGTGCCAGCAGCTTGGTCACCTTCCAAGAGACCCAGTACTTC.